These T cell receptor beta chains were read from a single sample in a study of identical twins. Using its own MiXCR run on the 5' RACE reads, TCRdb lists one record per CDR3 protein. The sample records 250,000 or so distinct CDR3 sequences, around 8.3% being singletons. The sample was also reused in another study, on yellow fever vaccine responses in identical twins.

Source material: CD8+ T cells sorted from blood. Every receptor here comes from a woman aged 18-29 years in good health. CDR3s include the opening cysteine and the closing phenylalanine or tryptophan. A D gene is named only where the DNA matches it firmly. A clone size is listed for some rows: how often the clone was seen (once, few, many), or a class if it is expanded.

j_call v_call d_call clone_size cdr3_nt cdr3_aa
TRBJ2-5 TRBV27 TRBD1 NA TGTGCCAGCAGGCGGACAGGGGGCGAAGAGACCCAGTACTTC CASRRTGGEETQYF
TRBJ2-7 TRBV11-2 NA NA TGTGCCAGCAGCTTCGGGACCCCGGGGGTCCGGGAGCAGTACTTC CASSFGTPGVREQYF
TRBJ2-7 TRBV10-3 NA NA TGTGCCATCAGTGAGTCGCAACCTTACGAGCAGTACTTC CAISESQPYEQYF
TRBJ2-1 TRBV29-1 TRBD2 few TGCAGCGTTCGAGGGACTAGCGGAAACAATGAGCAGTTCTTC CSVRGTSGNNEQFF
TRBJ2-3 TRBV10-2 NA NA TGCGCCAGCAGTGAGTCAGATACGCAGTATTTT CASSESDTQYF
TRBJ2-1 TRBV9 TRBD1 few TGTGCCAGCAGCGCCTTCCACTCCGGGACAGGGTTGAATGAGCAGTTCTTC CASSAFHSGTGLNEQFF
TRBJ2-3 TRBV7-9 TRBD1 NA TGTGCCAGCAGCTTAGGGTCCCAGGGGGCCTATTCAGATACGCAGTATTTT CASSLGSQGAYSDTQYF
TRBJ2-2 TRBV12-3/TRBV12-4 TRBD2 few TGTGCCAGCAGATTCATAGCGGGGAACACCGGGGAGCTGTTTTTT CASRFIAGNTGELFF
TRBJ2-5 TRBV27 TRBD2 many TGTGCCAGCAGTTTAGTCGCTAGCGGGAGGGAAGAGACCCAGTACTTC CASSLVASGREETQYF
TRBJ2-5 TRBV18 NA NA TGTGCCAGCTCACCGTCATCAGAAGAGACCCAGTACTTC CASSPSSEETQYF
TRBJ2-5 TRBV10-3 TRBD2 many TGTGCCATCAGTGAGGGACTAGCGGAGACCCAGTACTTC CAISEGLAETQYF
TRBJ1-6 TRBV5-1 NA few TGCGCCAGCAGCTTGGATAGGGCGGGCAATTCACCCCTCCACTTT CASSLDRAGNSPLHF
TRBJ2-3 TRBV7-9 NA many TGTGCCAGCAGTTTAGGGGGGGCAGATACGCAGTATTTT CASSLGGADTQYF
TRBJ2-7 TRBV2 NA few TGTGCCAGCTTTGAGGGCTTCGAGCAGTACTTC CASFEGFEQYF
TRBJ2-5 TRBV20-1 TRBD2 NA TGCAGTGCCCTCCCTCGGGGGGGTTCGGGGACCCAGTACTTC CSALPRGGSGTQYF
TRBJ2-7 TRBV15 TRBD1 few TGTGCCACCAGCAGCCGACAGGGCCGGTCCTACGAGCAGTACTTC CATSSRQGRSYEQYF
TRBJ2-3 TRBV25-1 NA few TGTGCCAGCAGTGAATACTATGACAGCACAGATACGCAGTATTTT CASSEYYDSTDTQYF
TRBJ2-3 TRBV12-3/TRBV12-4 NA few TGTGCCAGCAGTAACAGCCTTAGCACAGATACGCAGTATTTT CASSNSLSTDTQYF
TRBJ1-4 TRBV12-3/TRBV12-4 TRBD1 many TGTGCCAGCAGTTTAGGACAGGGGTTGTCGACTAATGAAAAACTGTTTTTT CASSLGQGLSTNEKLFF
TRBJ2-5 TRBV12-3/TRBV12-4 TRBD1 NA TGTGCCAGCAGTTTAATCCCCGCAGGGGGAGAGACCCAGTACTTC CASSLIPAGGETQYF
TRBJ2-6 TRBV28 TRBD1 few TGTGCCAGCAGTTTAGACAGGGGGCGTCTCGTCCTGACTTTC CASSLDRGRLVLTF